The sequence of this TCR beta chain was determined in a study of blood T cell repertoires in COVID-19 (dated by TCRdb to the early 2020s). With respect to the entire study: Samples covering the acute and convalescent phases of COVID-19 were provided by collaborators in the United States, Italy and Spain. Samples were obtained from the ongoing ImmuneRACE study (first 160 participants) and from 1,000 to 1,500 subjects provided by 6 global collaborators. The repertoires were made available in a free public database intended to serve as a resource for research on the immune response to SARS-CoV-2. A de-identified subject ID, COVID-19 status, age in years and sex were almost always included in the sample metadata. The material from the prospective study consisted of cDNA or gDNA derived from T cells, B-cell-depleted T cells, or PBMCs. Where available, HLA class I and class II types were obtained from metadata supplied by the sample provider rather than from assay-based typing. Deeply sampled blood TCRbeta repertoires from subjects exposed to, actively infected with, or recovered from COVID-19 were included in the dataset.

The CDR3 covers 15 residues, taking in both the cysteine and the phenylalanine. Only the CDR3 DNA stays, 45 bases, in frame from base 1. Trimming takes 5 bases off V and 2 bases off J; junction bases not matched to a gene: 7. The germline V gene supplies CDR1 MDHEN and CDR2 SYDVKM. Each collaborating institution followed its own protocols to collect whole blood in K2EDTA tubes. For TCRbeta analysis, collaborators shipped samples as frozen whole blood, isolated PBMCs, or DNA extracted from either of those sample types. TCRbeta CDR3 regions were amplified from genomic DNA using the immunoSEQ Assay, a bias-controlled multiplex PCR. In the authors' own workflow: Within the assay, amplification of reference gene primers was used to estimate how many nucleated cells each sample contained. To quantify the absolute abundance of each unique TCRbeta CDR3 rearrangement, sequence reads were collapsed and filtered. For each sample, productive Simpson clonality was calculated as the square root of Simpson's diversity index over productive rearrangements. TCRdb mirrors the immuneACCESS table, restricted to in-frame sequences. Some clones are absent from its copies; in checked studies, under half trace to an unresolved V gene, and the reason for the others is unknown. Clone size and the V and J calls come from that table; the DNA yielded D and trimming. Across this sample there are more than 250,000 clones, with more than 85% seen only once. The ten largest make up approximately 4% of the sample.

Broader findings and caveats from the paper: The quantity of clinical and demographic metadata differed by source and by participant and was supplied without curation.

A word on this clone: The specificity of this receptor is unknown. No base quality values were provided; no much bigger clone lies one nucleotide off.

The sample comprised peripheral blood. The TCR originated in a man aged 18 to 30 with active or convalescent COVID-19. Recombination linked TRBV28 to TRBJ1-2; TRBD1 matches 8 bases in the middle. The nucleotide sequence reads as follows: TGTGCCAGCAGTCCTAACAGGGGGGGGAACTATGGCTACACCTTC. This gives the protein CASSPNRGGNYGYTF.